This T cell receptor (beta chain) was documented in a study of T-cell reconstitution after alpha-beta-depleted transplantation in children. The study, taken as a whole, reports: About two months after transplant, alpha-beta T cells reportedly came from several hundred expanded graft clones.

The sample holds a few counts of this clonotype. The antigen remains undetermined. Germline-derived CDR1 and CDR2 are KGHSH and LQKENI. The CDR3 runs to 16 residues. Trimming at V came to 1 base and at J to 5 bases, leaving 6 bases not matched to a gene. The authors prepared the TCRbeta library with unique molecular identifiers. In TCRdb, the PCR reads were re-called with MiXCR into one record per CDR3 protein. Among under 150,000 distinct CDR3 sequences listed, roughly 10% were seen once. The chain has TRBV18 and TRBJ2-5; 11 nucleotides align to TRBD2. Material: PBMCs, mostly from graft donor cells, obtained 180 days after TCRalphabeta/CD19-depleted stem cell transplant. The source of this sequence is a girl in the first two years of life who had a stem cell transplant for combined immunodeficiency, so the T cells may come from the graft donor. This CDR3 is CASSPQLAGVLETQYF. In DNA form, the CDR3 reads TGTGCCAGCTCACCACAACTAGCGGGGGTTTTGGAGACCCAGTACTTC. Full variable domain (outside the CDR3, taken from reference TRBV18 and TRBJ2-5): NAGVMQNPRHLVRRRGQEARLRCSPMKGHSHVYWYRQLPEEGLKFMVYLQKENIIDESGMPKERFSAEFPKEGPSILRIQQVVRGDSAAYFCASSPQLAGVLETQYFGPGTRLLVL.